The 22 T cell receptor beta chains below come from one sample, sequenced in a study of shared clonotypes between healthy human individuals. This table comes from immunoSEQ multiplex PCR, and its TCRdb copy is limited to in-frame clones, with some not included. The table has roughly 640,000 clones, around two thirds seen once. Sequencing input: memory CD4+ T cells sorted from blood. Subset here: CD45RA-negative fraction. The receptors shown here come from a woman aged 25 to 45 in good health.

The CDR3 here is CASSLLSLPYNEQFF. CDR3 DNA sequence: TGTGCCAGCAGCCTACTCAGCCTACCCTACAATGAGCAGTTCTTC. The chain recombines TRBV14 with TRBJ2-1; D gene ambiguous. The CDR3 consists of 15 residues. Germline V CDR1 and CDR2: SGHDN, FVKESK. Deletions cut 4 bases from V and 2 bases from J, with 12 bases between.

This clone was seen more than once but under ten times. V is TRBV29-1 and J is TRBJ2-7; 7 bases are shared with TRBD2. V dropped 0 bases and J dropped 4; count of bases not matched to a gene: 9. CDR1 SQVTM and CDR2 ANQGSEA come from the germline V gene. The CDR3 extends over 15 amino acids. The CDR3 nucleotides are TGCAGCGTTGAAGATTTTCGCGGGAGACAGTACGAGCAGTACTTC. Translation: CSVEDFRGRQYEQYF.

This clone was seen just once. The V call is TRBV5-1, the J call TRBJ1-5, with TRBD1 matching over 7 bases. The CDR3 is made up of 15 amino acids. V shed 4 bases, J shed 4 bases, and the junction held 8 bases outside the gene matches. Looked up from germline, CDR1 is SGHRS and CDR2 is YFSETQ. The CDR3 loop reads CASSPRGGGNQPQHF. In DNA form, the CDR3 reads TGCGCCAGCAGCCCCAGGGGGGGTGGTAATCAGCCCCAGCATTTT.

V gene TRBV9 combines with J gene TRBJ2-6; D unresolved. V gave up 0 bases and J gave up 4 bases, with 8 bases separating them. CDR3 length equals 15 residues. CDR1 SGDLS and CDR2 YYNGEE come from the germline V gene. CDR3 sequence: CASSVAGNGANVLTF. The CDR3 DNA reads as TGTGCCAGCAGCGTAGCTGGGAACGGGGCCAACGTCCTGACTTTC.

The V gene is TRBV5-8, the J gene TRBJ2-7; D is undetermined. The CDR3 length is 14 residues. Germline V gene lookup returns CDR1 SGHTS and CDR2 YDEGEE. Trimming took 7 bases from V and 5 from J, leaving 19 bases between them. The CDR3 region is CASGLGPHSNEQYF. In DNA form, the CDR3 reads TGTGCCAGCGGGCTCGGTCCTCACTCTAACGAGCAGTACTTC.

CDR3 sequence (DNA): TGTGCCAGCAGCTTAGTCGGGACAGGGTTGTACGAGCAGTACTTC. Amino acids: CASSLVGTGLYEQYF. The J gene is TRBJ2-7, the V gene TRBV7-2; 9 positions match TRBD1. Germline CDR1 and CDR2: SGHTA and FQGNSA. The ends lost 1 base at V and 4 bases at J; junction bases unmatched: 5. This CDR3 contains 15 residues.

This rearrangement joins TRBV5-1 to TRBJ2-6, with D tentatively TRBD2 (6 bases). CDR1 is SGHRS, CDR2 YFSETQ, per germline. Trimming shortened V by 2 bases and J by 18 bases, and 12 bases separated the two germline ends. This CDR3 is 11 amino acids long. The CDR3 reads CASSFRGSWTF. CDR3 coding DNA: TGCGCCAGCAGCTTTCGGGGGTCCTGGACTTTC.

The chain joins TRBV28 to TRBJ2-7; the D is unclear. The CDR3 sequence is 15 residues long. The germline CDR1 and CDR2 sequences are MDHEN and SYDVKM. The V end lost 2 bases, the J end lost 6 bases, and 17 bases lay between the germline ends. The DNA of the CDR3 is TGTGCCAGCAGTTTACCCCGAAATGTACTGGGCGAGCAGTACTTC. Its protein product is CASSLPRNVLGEQYF.

The chain employs TRBV27 and TRBJ1-2; D is possibly TRBD1 (6 bases). Germline CDR1 is MNHEY and CDR2 is SMNVEV (reference sequence). The CDR3 loop spans 15 amino acids. The germline V and J ends were trimmed by 4 bases and 0 bases, with 12 bases remaining between them. The CDR3 coding sequence is TGTGCCAGCAGTTCAGGGGCCCGCTCTAACTATGGCTACACCTTC. It is translated as CASSSGARSNYGYTF.

This clone was detected once. The chain is built from TRBV28 and TRBJ2-7, with TRBD2 matching 7 bases. Unmatched junction bases numbered 10, after V lost 3 bases and J lost 5 bases. This CDR3 is built from 15 residues. Germline values: CDR1 MDHEN, CDR2 SYDVKM. Here the CDR3 reads CASSLTSGVVHEQYF. Here the CDR3 DNA reads TGTGCCAGCAGTTTGACCAGCGGGGTAGTCCACGAGCAGTACTTC.

Comments on this clone: The same CDR3 arises from other DNA sequences in this sample as well. The V call is TRBV30, the J call TRBJ2-3, with 9 bases aligning to TRBD1. From germline, CDR1 is GTSNPN and CDR2 SVGIG (reference sequence). V gave up 5 bases and J gave up 3 bases; unmatched junction bases: 6. The CDR3 length is 14 residues. The CDR3, as DNA: TGTGCCTGGTCGGTCGGACAGGGGACAGATACGCAGTATTTT. It specifies CAWSVGQGTDTQYF.

The CDR3 spells CASIFRLAGVYEQYF. CDR3 in DNA: TGTGCCAGCATTTTCCGACTAGCGGGAGTTTACGAGCAGTACTTC. The chain couples TRBV6-1 to TRBJ2-7, with 12 bases aligning to TRBD2. The germline gives CDR1 MNHNS, CDR2 SASEGT. The junction had 8 bases not matched to a gene; V was cut back by 7 bases and J by 4 bases. The CDR3 is 15 residues long.

The chain couples TRBV2 to TRBJ2-4; maybe TRBD1 (6 bases). V was pared by 2 bases and J by 2 bases, with 13 bases between. The germline V gene has CDR1 SNHLY and CDR2 FYNNEI. The CDR3 extends over 16 amino acids. The CDR3, as DNA: TGTGCCAGCAGTGAATCGCAGGGGCGCACCAAAAACATTCAGTACTTC. Residues: CASSESQGRTKNIQYF.

This clone was picked up one time. The chain joins TRBV6-1 to TRBJ2-3; 7 bases map to TRBD1. V gave up 5 bases and J gave up 4 bases; unmatched junction bases: 6. Germline-derived CDR1 and CDR2 are MNHNS and SASEGT. This CDR3 is built from 14 residues. The CDR3 bases are TGTGCCAGCAGTTTATCAGGACAGGCAGATACGCAGTATTTT. Protein sequence: CASSLSGQADTQYF.

In its sample, this clone was seen a few times. The chain links TRBV2 to TRBJ1-2; 8 bases align to TRBD1. The CDR3 sequence is 15 residues long. The V and J ends lost 7 bases and 2 bases, in that order; junction bases with no gene match: 9. The germline CDR1 and CDR2 sequences are SNHLY and FYNNEI. CDR3 DNA: TGTGCCAGCACCGGAGGGGGGACAGGCAACTATGGCTACACCTTC. This gives the protein CASTGGGTGNYGYTF.

This chain joins TRBV10-1 and TRBJ1-1; D remains ambiguous. Per the germline V gene, CDR1 is WNHNN and CDR2 is SYGVQD (reference sequence). The CDR3 extends over 13 amino acids. Trimming removed 6 bases at V and 5 bases at J, with 13 bases between. CDR3 in amino acids: CASRSNLDTEAFF. For the CDR3, the DNA is TGCGCCAGCAGGTCCAACCTGGATACTGAAGCTTTCTTT.

V and J are TRBV6-7 and TRBJ2-1, with 12 bases matching TRBD2. TRBV6-7 is treated as an ORF (open reading frame) with a function not yet certain. This CDR3 has 20 amino acids. The junction had 14 bases not matched to a gene; V was cut back by 5 bases and J by 0 bases. Here the CDR3 reads CASSTDPQGLAGSSYNEQFF. The CDR3 DNA is TGTGCCAGCAGTACGGATCCCCAGGGACTAGCGGGTAGCTCCTACAATGAGCAGTTCTTC.

The V gene is TRBV5-1, the J gene TRBJ2-3; the match to TRBD2 covers 9 bases. J lost 2 bases, V lost 4 bases, and 11 bases had no gene match. The length of the CDR3 is 17 residues. Germline CDR1 SGHRS, CDR2 YFSETQ. CDR3 in amino acids: CASSTRLAEIPTDTQYF. CDR3 DNA sequence: TGCGCCAGCAGCACCAGACTAGCGGAGATACCCACAGATACGCAGTATTTT.

This CDR3 reads CASSTDSTDTQYF. The CDR3 DNA sequence: TGTGCCAGCAGCACCGACAGCACAGATACGCAGTATTTT. The chain has TRBV7-7 and TRBJ2-3; D uncertain. V shed 5 bases and J shed 0 bases, with 6 bases lying between them. The CDR3 is 13 amino acids. CDR1 is SSHAT, CDR2 FNYEAQ, per germline (reference sequence).

J is TRBJ2-7 and V is TRBV5-1, with 7 bases matching TRBD1. V gave up 3 bases and J gave up 3 bases; unmatched junction bases: 3. The CDR3 spans 13 residues. The germline gives CDR1 SGHRS, CDR2 YFSETQ. CDR3 coding DNA: TGCGCCAGCAGCTGGGACAGTTTCTACGAGCAGTACTTC. As protein: CASSWDSFYEQYF.

This clone was recorded a few times. The CDR3 reads CASSWGTASDTQYF. The CDR3 DNA is TGTGCCAGCAGCTGGGGGACAGCTTCAGATACGCAGTATTTT. V is TRBV5-6 and J is TRBJ2-3, with TRBD1 identical over 7 bases. CDR3 length: 14 residues. Germline V gene data show CDR1 as SGHDT and CDR2 as YYEEEE. The V segment lost 3 bases and the J segment 4 bases; nucleotides outside the gene matches: 5.

This clone was detected a few times. This chain joins TRBV15 and TRBJ2-7, with 10 bases matching TRBD1. From germline, CDR1 is LNHNV and CDR2 YYDKDF (reference sequence). The CDR3 spans 14 residues. The junction had 4 bases not matched to a gene; V was cut back by 3 bases and J by 5 bases. The CDR3 here is CATSRDRGLHEQYF. CDR3 sequence (DNA): TGTGCCACCAGCAGGGACAGGGGGTTACACGAGCAGTACTTC.